The 30 T cell receptor beta chains below come from one sample, sequenced in a study of shared clonotypes between healthy human individuals. Measured with immunoSEQ multiplex PCR; TCRdb has only the in-frame clones, and not every one. The profile shows about 360,000 clones, around 70% of them singletons. The sequenced material came from memory CD4+ T cells sorted from blood. Subset in this sample: CD45RA-negative fraction. The receptors stem from a man aged 30-40 years in good health.

The chain employs TRBV10-1 and TRBJ2-2; possible D gene TRBD1, 5 bases. Germline V gives CDR1 WNHNN, CDR2 SYGVQD (reference sequence). The CDR3 has 13 amino acids. V shed 7 bases and J shed 5 bases, with 11 bases lying between them. The CDR3 coding sequence is TGCGCCAGCATGGGGCCAGATACCGGGGAGCTGTTTTTT. Its protein product is CASMGPDTGELFF.

This clone was detected only once. The sample carries other DNA sequences with the same CDR3. The chain has TRBV7-9 and TRBJ2-3; perhaps TRBD2 as D (6 bases). Deletions cut 5 bases from V and 0 bases from J, with 9 bases between. Per germline, CDR1 SEHNR and CDR2 FQNEAQ (reference sequence). CDR3 length: 14 amino acids. The CDR3 DNA reads TGTGCCAGCAGCATTGGGACTAGCACAGATACGCAGTATTTT. Amino acid sequence: CASSIGTSTDTQYF.

The V gene is TRBV5-1, the J gene TRBJ2-3; 9 bases agree with TRBD2. This CDR3 has 14 residues. Germline assignment: CDR1 SGHRS and CDR2 YFSETQ. V shed 0 bases and J 5 bases; nucleotides not matched to a gene: 1. The DNA of the CDR3 is TGCGCCAGCAGCTTGGAACTAGCGGGAGATACGCAGTATTTT. This codes for CASSLELAGDTQYF.

The table lists this clone with a few counts. The V and J genes are TRBV30 and TRBJ1-4; unclear D gene. The CDR3 totals 16 residues. Trimming took off 1 base at V and 4 bases at J, with 16 bases between the two ends. Germline-derived CDR1 and CDR2 are GTSNPN and SVGIG (reference sequence). The CDR3, as DNA: TGTGCCTGGAGTGACCCCCGAGAGCCACGTAATGAAAAACTGTTTTTT. As protein: CAWSDPREPRNEKLFF. The full variable domain, rest sourced from reference TRBV30 and TRBJ1-4, is SQTIHQWPATLVQPVGSPLSLECTVEGTSNPNLYWYRQAAGRGLQLLFYSVGIGQISSEVPQNLSASRPQDRQFILSSKKLLLSDSGFYLCAWSDPREPRNEKLFFGSGTQLSVL.

The chain links TRBV5-1 to TRBJ2-5, with 11 nucleotides matching TRBD2. The V gene's germline CDR1 is SGHRS and CDR2 YFSETQ. The V and J ends lost 5 bases and 0 bases, in that order; junction bases with no gene match: 6. This CDR3 has 16 amino acids. In DNA, the CDR3 is TGCGCCAGCAGTACGGGACTAGCGGCATACCAAGAGACCCAGTACTTC. Its translation: CASSTGLAAYQETQYF.

This clone was recorded only once. The chain carries TRBV29-1 and TRBJ2-3; tentatively, D is TRBD2 (5 bases). Deletions cut 4 bases from V and 2 bases from J, with 19 bases between. Per germline, CDR1 SQVTM and CDR2 ANQGSEA. This CDR3 spans 16 amino acids. CDR3 DNA: TGCAGCGTTGGTGGGGTTCAGCGGATCTCCACAGATACGCAGTATTTT. Translation: CSVGGVQRISTDTQYF.

V and J are TRBV5-1 and TRBJ2-1; D might be TRBD1 (5 bases). Germline CDR1 and CDR2: SGHRS and YFSETQ. Trimming took off 4 bases at V and 10 bases at J, with 12 bases between the two ends. The CDR3 extends over 12 amino acids. This CDR3 is CASSPEGVEQFF. In DNA form, the CDR3 reads TGCGCCAGCAGCCCCGAAGGGGTGGAGCAGTTCTTC.

V and J are TRBV4-3 and TRBJ1-2, with 7 bases identical to TRBD1. With 0 bases clipped from V and 5 bases from J, the junction kept 3 bases outside the gene matches. The CDR3 totals 14 residues. Per germline, CDR1 LGHNA and CDR2 YSLEER. The CDR3 loop reads CASSQEARGYGYTF. The CDR3 DNA reads as TGCGCCAGCAGCCAAGAAGCCAGGGGGTATGGCTACACCTTC.

The sample holds a few counts of this clone. The V gene is TRBV4-1, the J gene TRBJ1-2, with 8 bases aligning to TRBD1. The CDR3 is 15 residues long. Trimming removed 0 bases from V and 2 bases from J; junction bases left unmatched: 2. In germline, CDR1 is MGHRA, CDR2 YSYEKL. CDR3 protein: CASSQDRQGNYGYTF. The CDR3, as DNA: TGCGCCAGCAGCCAAGACAGACAGGGGAACTATGGCTACACCTTC.

The chain combines TRBV28 with TRBJ2-3, with D perhaps TRBD1 (6 bases). This CDR3 has 14 residues. Trimming shortened V by 2 bases and J by 3 bases, and 9 bases separated the two germline ends. Per germline, CDR1 MDHEN and CDR2 SYDVKM. CDR3 coding DNA: TGTGCCAGCAGTTTACTGGGGGCAACAGATACGCAGTATTTT. It is translated as CASSLLGATDTQYF.

J is TRBJ2-7 and V is TRBV6-1, with unresolved D. V lost 0 bases and J 6 bases, leaving 18 bases between the germline ends. Germline V gene sequence: CDR1 MNHNS, CDR2 SASEGT. This CDR3 has 16 residues. The CDR3 region has the DNA TGTGCCAGCAGTGAAGCGCTCGGTACGCGGTACTCCGAGCAGTACTTC. Translation: CASSEALGTRYSEQYF.

The chain carries TRBV11-1 and TRBJ2-7, with 8 nucleotides matching TRBD2. V shed 5 bases, J shed 2 bases, and the junction held 11 bases outside the gene matches. Germline lookup yields CDR1 SGHAT and CDR2 FQDESV (reference sequence). The CDR3 covers 16 residues. CDR3 residues: CASSALRASGPYEQYF. For the CDR3, the DNA is TGTGCCAGCAGCGCCCTGAGGGCTAGCGGGCCCTACGAGCAGTACTTC.

This chain uses TRBV15 with TRBJ1-3, with unresolved D. This CDR3 is 17 amino acids long. Looked up from germline, CDR1 is LNHNV and CDR2 is YYDKDF (reference sequence). V lost 0 bases and J lost 0, with 12 bases in between. The CDR3 here is CATSRDLGQNSGNTIYF. CDR3 DNA sequence: TGTGCCACCAGCAGAGATCTAGGGCAAAACTCTGGAAACACCATATATTTT.

The chain employs TRBV2 and TRBJ2-5; tentative D call: TRBD2 (5 bases). V was cut by 7 bases and J by 5 bases, with 8 bases left in between. The CDR3 consists of 11 residues. The V gene's germline CDR1 is SNHLY and CDR2 FYNNEI. As DNA, the CDR3 is TGTGCCAGCACGGGGATGGAGACCCAGTACTTC. As protein: CASTGMETQYF.

The chain links TRBV7-6 to TRBJ2-2, with D perhaps TRBD1 (6 bases). Germline V CDR1 and CDR2: SGHVS, FNYEAQ. This CDR3 spans 12 amino acids. The V end lost 5 bases, the J end lost 8 bases, and 9 bases lay between the germline ends. The CDR3 sequence is CASSPGAGELFF. The CDR3 bases are TGTGCCAGCAGCCCAGGGGCGGGGGAGCTGTTTTTT.

Concerning this clone: At the DNA level, this CDR3 is encoded by other sequences in the same sample as well. This sequence joins TRBV18 and TRBJ1-1, with D uncertain. The CDR3 is 13 residues long. Trimming removed 3 bases at V and 0 bases at J, with 5 bases between. In germline, CDR1 is KGHSH, CDR2 LQKENI. Here the CDR3 reads CASSPDLNTEAFF. In DNA form, the CDR3 reads TGTGCCAGCTCACCCGATCTGAACACTGAAGCTTTCTTT.

V usage is TRBV5-4 and J usage is TRBJ1-2; D is perhaps TRBD1 (5 bases). This CDR3 comprises 14 residues. Deletions cut 4 bases from V and 8 bases from J, with 18 bases between. CDR1 and CDR2 (germline): SGHNT, YYREEE (reference sequence). DNA of the CDR3: TGTGCCAGCAGCCAACGGGGAAGGGGTGACGGCTACACCTTC. It is translated as CASSQRGRGDGYTF.

The chain has TRBV7-6 and TRBJ2-1; no definite D call. CDR1 and CDR2 (germline): SGHVS, FNYEAQ. The CDR3 consists of 13 residues. The ends were cut back, 5 bases at V and 7 bases at J, with 12 bases in the middle. The CDR3 here is CASSISIGNEQFF. The CDR3 DNA is TGTGCCAGCAGCATTAGTATAGGGAATGAGCAGTTCTTC.

V usage is TRBV7-3 and J usage is TRBJ2-5; D possibly uses TRBD1 or TRBD2 (5 bases each). Trimming shortened V by 0 bases and J by 5 bases, and 13 bases separated the two germline ends. The germline gives CDR1 SGHTA, CDR2 FQGTGA. The CDR3 extends over 15 amino acids. In DNA, the CDR3 is TGTGCCAGCAGCTTAACGAAGGGGAGATGGGAGACCCAGTACTTC. Translating it yields CASSLTKGRWETQYF.

J is TRBJ1-5 and V is TRBV28; D remains ambiguous. Germline V CDR1 and CDR2: MDHEN, SYDVKM. Trimming left V 8 bases short and J 0 bases short, with 5 bases between. The CDR3 has 12 residues. The CDR3 region has the DNA TGTGCCAGCGGATCTAGCAATCAGCCCCAGCATTTT. Protein: CASGSSNQPQHF.

The rearrangement links TRBV4-1 to TRBJ1-2; 7 bases match TRBD1. Germline lookup yields CDR1 MGHRA and CDR2 YSYEKL. Trimming took 2 bases from V and 4 from J; bases not matched to a gene: 7. The CDR3 is 15 residues long. CDR3 protein: CASSQTPGQIYGYTF. The CDR3 region has the DNA TGCGCCAGCAGCCAAACACCGGGACAGATCTATGGCTACACCTTC.

The chain uses TRBV10-2 and TRBJ2-3; 7 bases fit TRBD2. The J segment lost 1 base and the V segment lost 0 bases, leaving 1 base of the junction unmatched. Germline V lookup: CDR1 WSHSY, CDR2 SAAADI. This CDR3 has 15 residues. CDR3 in DNA: TGCGCCAGCAGTGAGTCTACTAGCGGCACAGATACGCAGTATTTT. It yields the protein CASSESTSGTDTQYF.

This chain uses TRBV5-1 with TRBJ2-3; D is unclear. The germline CDR1 and CDR2 sequences are SGHRS and YFSETQ. V lost 1 base, J lost 2 bases, and 11 bases lay in between. This CDR3 contains 15 residues. Here the CDR3 DNA reads TGCGCCAGCAGCTTGTCTACGGGCCACACAGATACGCAGTATTTT. This codes for CASSLSTGHTDTQYF.

The genes are TRBV15 and TRBJ1-1; D gene unclear. Germline V lookup: CDR1 LNHNV, CDR2 YYDKDF (reference sequence). The CDR3 has 15 amino acids. V was pared by 5 bases and J by 1 base, with 14 bases between. This CDR3 reads CATSPARFQNTEAFF. CDR3 in DNA: TGTGCCACCAGCCCCGCTCGATTCCAGAACACTGAAGCTTTCTTT.

This chain uses TRBV7-6 with TRBJ2-7, with TRBD1 matching 7 bases. From germline, CDR1 is SGHVS and CDR2 FNYEAQ. Germline trimming cut 4 bases from V and 3 bases from J; bases unmatched to any gene: 6. The CDR3 is made up of 14 amino acids. The DNA of the CDR3 is TGTGCCAGCAGCTCAGGACAGGCGAACTACGAGCAGTACTTC. Protein: CASSSGQANYEQYF.

This chain links TRBV19 with TRBJ2-7, with D possibly matching TRBD1 (5 bases). The length of the CDR3 is 13 residues. Per germline, CDR1 LNHDA and CDR2 SQIVND (reference sequence). Trimming removed 7 bases at V and 5 bases at J, with 15 bases between. The CDR3: CASNRQGRDEQYF. CDR3 coding DNA: TGTGCCAGTAATCGGCAGGGCCGCGACGAGCAGTACTTC.

This chain links TRBV11-2 with TRBJ2-7, with 10 bases lining up with TRBD2. Trimming cost V 1 base and J 6 bases; bases outside gene matches: 6. Germline V lookup: CDR1 SGHAT, CDR2 FQNNGV. This CDR3 has 15 amino acids. The chain's CDR3 is CASSLVTSGNGEQYF. In nucleotides, the CDR3 is TGTGCCAGCAGCTTAGTTACTAGCGGGAATGGCGAGCAGTACTTC.

The chain joins TRBV5-5 to TRBJ1-3; 9 nucleotides match TRBD1. The V segment lost 4 bases and the J segment 4 bases; nucleotides outside the gene matches: 15. The CDR3 extends over 18 amino acids. Germline CDR1 reads SGHKS; CDR2 reads YYEKEE (reference sequence). This CDR3 is CASSLGAENRGLGNTIYF. The CDR3 DNA follows: TGTGCCAGCAGCCTGGGGGCCGAGAACAGGGGGCTCGGAAACACCATATATTTT.

The genes are TRBV11-3 and TRBJ2-1; D is possibly TRBD2 (7 bases). This CDR3 has 16 amino acids. Germline V CDR1 and CDR2: SGHNT, YENEEA. V was clipped by 1 base and J by 4 bases, with 14 bases between them. CDR3 loop: CASSLVGASGYNEQFF. DNA of the CDR3: TGTGCCAGCAGCTTAGTGGGGGCTAGCGGATACAATGAGCAGTTCTTC.

About this clone itself: This may stem from a read error, because a much larger clone lies one nucleotide away. The chain is built from TRBV5-5 and TRBJ1-1; D not certain. Trimming removed 2 bases at V and 2 bases at J, with 1 base between. This CDR3 is 11 amino acids long. Per the germline V gene, CDR1 is SGHKS and CDR2 is YYEKEE (reference sequence). DNA for the CDR3: TGTGCCAGCAGCTTTAACACTGAAGCTTTCTTT. Residues: CASSFNTEAFF.